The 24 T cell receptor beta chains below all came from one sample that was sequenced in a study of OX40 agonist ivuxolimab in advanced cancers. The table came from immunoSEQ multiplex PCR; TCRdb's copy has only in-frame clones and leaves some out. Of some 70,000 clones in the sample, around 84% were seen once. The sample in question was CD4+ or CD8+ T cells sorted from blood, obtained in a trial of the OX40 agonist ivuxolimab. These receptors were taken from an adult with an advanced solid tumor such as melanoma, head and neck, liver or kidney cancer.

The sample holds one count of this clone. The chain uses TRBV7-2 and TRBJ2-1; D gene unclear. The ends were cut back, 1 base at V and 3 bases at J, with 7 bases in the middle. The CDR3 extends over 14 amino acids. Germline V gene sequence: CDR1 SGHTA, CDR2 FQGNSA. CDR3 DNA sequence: TGTGCCAGCAGCTTAGATCGGAACTACAATGAGCAGTTCTTC. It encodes CASSLDRNYNEQFF. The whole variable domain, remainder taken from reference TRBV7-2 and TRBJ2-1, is GAGVSQSPSNKVTEKGKDVELRCDPISGHTALYWYRQSLGQGLEFLIYFQGNSAPDKSGLPSDRFSAERTGGSVSTLTIQRTQQEDSAVYLCASSLDRNYNEQFFGPGTRLTVL.

CDR3 amino acids: CASSLGAGSNQPQHF. The CDR3 DNA is TGTGCCAGCAGCTTAGGGGCAGGGAGCAATCAGCCCCAGCATTTT. The J gene is TRBJ1-5, the V gene TRBV11-2, with TRBD1 as a possible D gene (5 bases). V was cut by 1 base and J by 1 base, with 8 bases left in between. This CDR3 is 15 amino acids long. Germline V lookup: CDR1 SGHAT, CDR2 FQNNGV.

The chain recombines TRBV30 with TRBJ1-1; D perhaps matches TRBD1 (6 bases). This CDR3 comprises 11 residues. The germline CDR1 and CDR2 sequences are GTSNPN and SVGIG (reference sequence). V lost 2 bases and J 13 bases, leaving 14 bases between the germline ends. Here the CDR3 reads CAWSRGETGFF. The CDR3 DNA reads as TGTGCCTGGAGTAGGGGGGAAACAGGTTTCTTT.

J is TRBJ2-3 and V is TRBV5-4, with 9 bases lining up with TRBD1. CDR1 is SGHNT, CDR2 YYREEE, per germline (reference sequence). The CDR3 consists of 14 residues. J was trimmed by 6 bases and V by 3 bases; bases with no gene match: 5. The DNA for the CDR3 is TGTGCCAGCAGCTGGGGGACAGGGAGGGATACGCAGTATTTT. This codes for CASSWGTGRDTQYF.

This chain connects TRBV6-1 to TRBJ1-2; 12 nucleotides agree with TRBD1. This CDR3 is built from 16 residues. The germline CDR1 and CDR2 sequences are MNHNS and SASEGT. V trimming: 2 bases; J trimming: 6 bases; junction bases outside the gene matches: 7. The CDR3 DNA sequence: TGTGCCAGCAGTGAATCCCGGGACAGGGGGCCCCATGGCTACACCTTC. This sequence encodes CASSESRDRGPHGYTF.

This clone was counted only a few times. The CDR3 DNA sequence: TGTGCCAGAAGCTTAAGCCCGGGACAGGCCAATCAGCCCCAGCATTTT. As protein: CARSLSPGQANQPQHF. The chain has TRBV5-3 and TRBJ1-5; 8 positions match TRBD1. TRBV5-3 counts as an open reading frame of uncertain function. This CDR3 spans 16 amino acids. Germline trimming cut 2 bases from V and 3 bases from J; bases unmatched to any gene: 7.

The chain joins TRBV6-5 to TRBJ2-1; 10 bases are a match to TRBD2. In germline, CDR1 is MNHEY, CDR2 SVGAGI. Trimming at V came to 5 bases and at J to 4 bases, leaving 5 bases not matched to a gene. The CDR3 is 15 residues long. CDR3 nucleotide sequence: TGTGCCAGCAGTCTCACTAGCGGGAATTACAATGAGCAGTTCTTC. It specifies CASSLTSGNYNEQFF.

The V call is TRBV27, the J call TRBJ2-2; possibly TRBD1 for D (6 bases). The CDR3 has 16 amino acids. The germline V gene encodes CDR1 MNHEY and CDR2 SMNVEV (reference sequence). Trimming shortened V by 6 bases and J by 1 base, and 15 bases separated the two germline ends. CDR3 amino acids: CASRNKGTLNTGELFF. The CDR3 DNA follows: TGTGCCAGCAGAAATAAGGGGACATTGAACACCGGGGAGCTGTTTTTT.

CDR3 residues: CASSGQGYGYTF. CDR3 DNA: TGTGCCAGCAGTGGACAGGGCTATGGCTACACCTTC. The chain combines TRBV27 with TRBJ1-2; 8 positions agree with TRBD1. The CDR3 loop spans 12 amino acids. Unmatched junction bases numbered 0, after V lost 5 bases and J lost 4 bases. CDR1 is MNHEY and CDR2 is SMNVEV in the germline V gene (reference sequence).

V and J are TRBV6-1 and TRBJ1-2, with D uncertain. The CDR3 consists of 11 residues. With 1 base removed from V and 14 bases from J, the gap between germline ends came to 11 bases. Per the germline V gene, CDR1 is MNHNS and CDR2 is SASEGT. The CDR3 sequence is CASSEVGVQTF. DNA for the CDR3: TGTGCCAGCAGTGAAGTTGGGGTGCAAACCTTC.

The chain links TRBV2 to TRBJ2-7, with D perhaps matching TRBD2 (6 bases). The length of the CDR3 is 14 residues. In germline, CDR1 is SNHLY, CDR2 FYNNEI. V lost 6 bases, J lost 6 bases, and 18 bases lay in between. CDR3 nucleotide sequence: TGTGCCAGCAGGAAGGGACTTATAGAGTTCGAGCAGTACTTC. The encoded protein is CASRKGLIEFEQYF.

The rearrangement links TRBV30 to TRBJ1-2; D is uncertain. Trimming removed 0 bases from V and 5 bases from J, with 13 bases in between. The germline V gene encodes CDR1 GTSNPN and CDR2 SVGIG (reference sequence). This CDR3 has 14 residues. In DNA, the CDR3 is TGTGCCTGGAGTGTAGTGGACGGTCATTATGGCTACACCTTC. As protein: CAWSVVDGHYGYTF.

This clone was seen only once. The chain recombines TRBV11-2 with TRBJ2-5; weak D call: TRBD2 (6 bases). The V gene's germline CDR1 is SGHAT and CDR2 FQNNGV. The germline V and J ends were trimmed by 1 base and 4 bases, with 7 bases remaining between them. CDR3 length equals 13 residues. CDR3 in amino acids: CASSLGRAETQYF. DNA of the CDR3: TGTGCCAGCAGCTTAGGGAGGGCAGAGACCCAGTACTTC.

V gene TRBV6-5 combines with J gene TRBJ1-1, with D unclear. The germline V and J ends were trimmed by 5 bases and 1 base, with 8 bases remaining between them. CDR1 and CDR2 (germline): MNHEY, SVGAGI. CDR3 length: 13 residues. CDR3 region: CASSQASNTEAFF. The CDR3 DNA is TGTGCCAGCAGTCAAGCATCGAACACTGAAGCTTTCTTT.

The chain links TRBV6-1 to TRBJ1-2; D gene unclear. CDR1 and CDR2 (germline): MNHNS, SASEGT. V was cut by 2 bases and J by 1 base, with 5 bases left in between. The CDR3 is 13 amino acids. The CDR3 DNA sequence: TGTGCCAGCAGTGAACAGAATAACTATGGCTACACCTTC. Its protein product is CASSEQNNYGYTF.

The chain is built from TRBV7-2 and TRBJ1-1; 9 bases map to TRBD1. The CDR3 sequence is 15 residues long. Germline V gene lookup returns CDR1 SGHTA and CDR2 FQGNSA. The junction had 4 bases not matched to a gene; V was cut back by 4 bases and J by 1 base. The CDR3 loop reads CASSSRDRENTEAFF. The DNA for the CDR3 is TGTGCCAGCAGCTCCCGGGACAGGGAGAACACTGAAGCTTTCTTT.

The CDR3 spells CASSSRTSGSTDTQYF. CDR3 coding DNA: TGTGCCAGCAGCTCCAGGACTAGCGGGAGCACAGATACGCAGTATTTT. V usage is TRBV5-6 and J usage is TRBJ2-3; 11 nucleotides align to TRBD2. The J segment lost 0 bases and the V segment lost 3 bases, leaving 3 bases of the junction unmatched. This CDR3 has 16 residues. Germline loops: CDR1 SGHDT, CDR2 YYEEEE.

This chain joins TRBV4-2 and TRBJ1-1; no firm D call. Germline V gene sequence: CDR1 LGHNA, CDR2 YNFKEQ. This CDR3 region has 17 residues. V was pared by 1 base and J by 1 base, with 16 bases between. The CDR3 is CASSQVFAQKGNTEAFF. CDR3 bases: TGTGCCAGCAGCCAAGTATTCGCCCAGAAAGGGAACACTGAAGCTTTCTTT.

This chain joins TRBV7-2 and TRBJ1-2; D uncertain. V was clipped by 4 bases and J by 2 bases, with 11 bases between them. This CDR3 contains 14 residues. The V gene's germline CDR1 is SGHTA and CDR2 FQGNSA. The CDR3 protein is CASSSEAGNYGYTF. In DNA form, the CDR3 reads TGTGCCAGCAGCTCCGAGGCGGGGAACTATGGCTACACCTTC.

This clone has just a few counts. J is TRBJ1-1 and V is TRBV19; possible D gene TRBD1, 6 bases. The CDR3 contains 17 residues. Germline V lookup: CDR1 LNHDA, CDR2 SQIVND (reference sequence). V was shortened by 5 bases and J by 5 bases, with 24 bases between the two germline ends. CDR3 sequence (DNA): TGTGCCAGTAGTCCTCCATTGGGGGCCGGGGGGCGAACTGAAGCTTTCTTT. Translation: CASSPPLGAGGRTEAFF.

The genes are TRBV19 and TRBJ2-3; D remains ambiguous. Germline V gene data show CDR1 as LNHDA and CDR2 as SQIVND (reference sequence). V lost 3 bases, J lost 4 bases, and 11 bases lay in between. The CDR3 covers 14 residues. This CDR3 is CASSMARSADTQYF. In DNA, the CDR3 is TGTGCCAGTAGTATGGCACGGAGCGCAGATACGCAGTATTTT. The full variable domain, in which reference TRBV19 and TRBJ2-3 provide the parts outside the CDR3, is DGGITQSPKYLFRKEGQNVTLSCEQNLNHDAMYWYRQDPGQGLRLIYYSQIVNDFQKGDIAEGYSVSREKKESFPLTVTSAQKNPTAFYLCASSMARSADTQYFGPGTRLTVL.

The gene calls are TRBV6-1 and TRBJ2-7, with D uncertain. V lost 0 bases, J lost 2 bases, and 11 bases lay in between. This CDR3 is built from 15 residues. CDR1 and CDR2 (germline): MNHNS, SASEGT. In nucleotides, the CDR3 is TGTGCCAGCAGTGAAGCTGGGCGCAGCACCTACGAGCAGTACTTC. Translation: CASSEAGRSTYEQYF.

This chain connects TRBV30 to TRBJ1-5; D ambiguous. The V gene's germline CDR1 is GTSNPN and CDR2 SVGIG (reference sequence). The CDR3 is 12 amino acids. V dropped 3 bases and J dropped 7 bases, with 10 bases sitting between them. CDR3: CAWSGGGQPQHF. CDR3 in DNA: TGTGCCTGGAGCGGAGGCGGGCAGCCCCAGCATTTT.

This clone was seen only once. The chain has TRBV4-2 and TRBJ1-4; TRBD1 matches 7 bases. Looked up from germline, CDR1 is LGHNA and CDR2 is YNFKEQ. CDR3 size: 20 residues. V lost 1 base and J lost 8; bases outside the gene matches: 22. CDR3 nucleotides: TGTGCCAGCAGCCAAGGGAGCGTTGACCTGATAGGGGGCTTTAAGGAAAAACTGTTTTTT. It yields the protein CASSQGSVDLIGGFKEKLFF.